This T cell receptor beta chain derives from a study of shared clonotypes between healthy human individuals. Only in-frame clones appear in the TCRdb table, and some are missing; sequencing was by immunoSEQ multiplex PCR. The table records some 1.5 million clones, more than 95% of them present only once. This receptor was taken from a man aged 25 to 40 in good health. The material sequenced was naive CD4+ T cells sorted from blood. As for subset: CD45RA+ positively selected.

The CDR3 DNA follows: TGCGCCAGCAGCTCCGTACTAGCGGGAGGTAGTGAGCAGTTCTTC. It yields the protein CASSSVLAGGSEQFF. V is TRBV5-1 and J is TRBJ2-1, with TRBD2 matching 12 bases. The CDR3 is 15 amino acids. Germline V gene data show CDR1 as SGHRS and CDR2 as YFSETQ. V gave up 3 bases and J gave up 9 bases; unmatched junction bases: 7.